This T cell receptor beta chain was profiled in a study of cytomegalovirus exposure and HLA in healthy donors. The PCR employed 60 Vbeta primers together with 13 Jbeta primers. TCRdb keeps only in-frame clones here, not all; method: immunoSEQ multiplex PCR. Found here are 100,000 to 150,000 clones, around 80% of them singletons; the top ten hold approximately 9.6%. Nominally healthy donors were sampled, though unrecorded immune exposures were likely. As concerns this clone: Antigen: not known.

Findings of the study overall: With later analysis, a missense DCLRE1C variant became linked to TCR beta V- and J-gene trimming. There were under 200 TCR beta chains listed as cytomegalovirus-associated. Segments of the TCR beta V type were, in most cases, productive about 87% or about 30% of the time in an earlier analysis.

The material sequenced was PBMCs. The source of this sequence is a woman in her 50s in good health and CMV-seropositive.

As DNA, the CDR3 is TGTGCCAGCAGGGGAGGAGGAGGCTATGGCTACACCTTC. Its protein product is CASRGGGGYGYTF. The chain combines TRBV27 with TRBJ1-2; no reliable D call. Germline V gene sequence: CDR1 MNHEY, CDR2 SMNVEV (reference sequence). Trimming stripped 6 bases from V and 4 bases from J, with 12 bases between. CDR3 length: 13 residues.